Included here is one T cell receptor beta chain sequence, with context. These data originate in a study of T cells in Graves' hyperthyroidism and ophthalmopathy. From RNA transcripts, TCR beta CDR3 regions were amplified. The TCR CDR3 was amplified in a first-round RT-PCR using the HTBI primer set. Each CDR3 protein gets one entry after TCRdb re-called the multiplex PCR reads with MiXCR. There are around 600,000 distinct CDR3 sequences in the sample; 45% occur only once, and more than 7% lies in the top ten. Lactation, pregnancy, other autoimmune disease or uncontrolled infection excluded patients. Germline-derived CDR1 and CDR2 are SNHLY and FYNNEI. The CDR3 runs to 16 residues. V lost 5 bases to trimming and J lost 5 bases, with 21 bases between them.

Sequenced material: peripheral blood or thyroid tissue (not recorded which). This chain uses TRBV2 with TRBJ1-1, with no clear D. This TCR came from an adult man with Graves' disease, either hyperthyroidism or ophthalmopathy (not recorded which). Here the CDR3 DNA reads TGTGCCAGCAGTTCTCGACTCATTATTCAGCGAACTGAAGCTTTCTTT. Translation gives CASSSRLIIQRTEAFF.